This TCR beta chain came from a study of blood T cell repertoires in COVID-19. About the research overall: There were acute and convalescent COVID-19 samples, and they came from the United States, Italy and Spain. PBMCs, B-cell-depleted T cells, or T cells provided the cDNA or gDNA that made up the material.

In the authors' methods: Researchers report that nucleated cell counts were estimated from reference gene primer amplification. The table came from immunoSEQ multiplex PCR; TCRdb's copy has only in-frame clones and leaves some out. V and J calls plus clone size are reproduced from that table; the DNA served to infer D and trimming. The sample yields approximately 170,000 clones, roughly 88% seen once. Seattle cases were enrolled at active infection and followed longitudinally. The trim removed 2 bases at V and 1 base at J, leaving 2 bases unmatched. The germline gives CDR1 SGHVS, CDR2 FQNEAQ. The CDR3 sequence is 15 residues long.

The origin of this receptor is a man aged 80 or over with COVID-19, enrolled during active disease. J is TRBJ2-5 and V is TRBV7-8; 9 bases map to TRBD2. Material: peripheral blood. This CDR3 reads CASSLRTSVQETQYF. In nucleotides, the CDR3 is TGTGCCAGCAGCTTACGGACTAGCGTCCAAGAGACCCAGTACTTC.